This T cell receptor (beta chain) stems from a study of CD8+CD57+ T cells in acquired aplastic anemia (dated by TCRdb to the late 2010s). Regarding the research as a whole: A mean of around 3.3 ug of DNA, ranging from roughly 0.2 to 27.4 ug, was extracted from sorted CD4+ and CD8+ cells. CD8+CD57+ expansion was defined as frequency above the mean frequency observed in healthy subjects.

The sample holds one count of this clonotype. The antigen it recognizes is unknown. No base quality values were provided; no much bigger clone lies one nucleotide off. One read is thin evidence. In the germline V gene (reference sequence), CDR1 corresponds to SEHNR and CDR2 to FQNEAQ. The germline ends are 25 bases apart after V is trimmed by 3 bases and J by 14 bases. There are 15 amino acids in the CDR3, from cysteine to phenylalanine inclusive. CDR3 DNA only is kept here, 45 bases in frame from base 1. General study outcomes and caveats: CD8+ Simpson's diversity did not differ significantly between patients and healthy controls (P=0.060). Roughly 30 CD8+ CDR3 sequences were found to be shared between patients and controls, but these sequences appeared to be highly expressed in patients and within the immunodominant clones of the patients.

Profiling of TCR beta VDJ combinations and CDR3 sequences used genomic DNA as the template. An Illumina HiSeq 2000 was used for TCR repertoire sequencing. The published analysis was carried out like this. TRBV/TRBJ rearrangement plots, CDR3 size and DJ length profiles, and Simpson's diversity index were used to assess repertoires. The most abundant DNA sequence in the deep sequencing data was taken as the immunodominant clone. CDR3 amino acid sequences were screened for sharing across subjects and compared with published repertoires and the VDJdb database. TCRdb reprocessed the public reads (quality trimming at Q25 with fastp, clone calling with MiXCR) and kept in-frame beta chains. Each CDR3 protein appears once, grouped with its most common genes and DNA. TCRdb, not the original authors, processed these V and J calls. The sample data list hundreds of thousands of distinct CDR3 sequences, and about 80% of these were observed just once. The ten largest clones represent approximately 42% of the sample.

Expansion of CD8+CD57+ cells had been shown by flow cytometry in the patients chosen for sequencing. Every patient had severe acquired aplastic anemia, diagnosed using the International Study of Aplastic Anemia and Agranulocytosis and Camitta criteria. No patient had received any therapy when blood was sampled. TCR repertoires of sorted CD4+ and CD8+ blood T cells from severe aplastic anemia patients and healthy subjects were deep-sequenced in the study. In the USA, patient enrollment took place under clinicaltrials.gov protocols 00001620, 01623167, 00001397, 00071045, 00081523 and 00961064. Ficoll-Paque density gradient centrifugation was used to isolate peripheral blood mononuclear cells. CD4+ and CD8+ T cells were sorted by FACS or magnetic beads before DNA extraction.

The source of this sequence is a human donor with aplastic anemia. Sequences were obtained from sorted CD4+, CD8+, or CD8+CD57+ T cells (not recorded which) from PBMCs. The sequence is built from TRBV7-9 and TRBJ1-1, with the D gene too uncertain to name. The DNA sequence reads TGTGCCAGCAGCTTTCAACGAAGCGGGGAGACCGATGAGTTCTTT. Its translation reads: CASSFQRSGETDEFF.